Listed below are T cell receptor beta chains from one sample, sequenced in a study of CD4 T cells in relation to SARS-CoV-2 and coronaviruses. These receptors are not linked to any known antigen. Using immunoSEQ multiplex PCR, the repertoire was profiled, and TCRdb retains in-frame clones only, with some absent. This sample has 21,000 or so clones, with around 72% found just once. Sequencing was carried out using CD4+ T cells from PBMCs, cultured in vitro. The receptors stem from a human donor in good health. The CDR3 runs from the conserved cysteine through the conserved F or W.

TRBV7-9	TRBJ2-5	CASSLGVYQETQYF
TRBV10-3	TRBJ2-7	CAISESGTHEQYF
TRBV20-1	TRBJ1-1	CSASKRIAGSEAFF
TRBV19	TRBJ1-1	CASSITLLGQGEAFF
TRBV30	TRBJ2-5	CAWEVRFQETQYF
TRBV19	TRBJ2-1	CATNGWRESGYNEQFF
TRBV7-9	TRBJ2-5	CASRYRGEVETQYF
TRBV27	TRBJ1-2	CASSLGPIYGYTF
TRBV3-1/TRBV3-2	TRBJ1-3	CASSQTIGVAGNTIYF
TRBV19	TRBJ2-1	CASSKAFFEPLGQFF
TRBV21-1	TRBJ1-1	CASSKGAGQNQGRDTEAFF
TRBV2	TRBJ1-5	CASSDRDRPSNQPQHF
TRBV5-1	TRBJ1-1	CASSLRRDSEAFF
TRBV12-3/TRBV12-4	TRBJ1-1	CASSQGEDRVVFF
TRBV10-3	TRBJ1-5	CAITRDRNQPQHF
TRBV30	TRBJ2-2	CAWSPWVRGGGELFF
TRBV7-3	TRBJ2-1	CASSPSGDEEQFF
TRBV10-2	TRBJ1-5	CASSYSRGVDQPQHF
TRBV6-6	TRBJ2-3	CASTETSGSDTQYF
TRBV19	TRBJ1-1	CASRVEGAATEAFF
TRBV6-6	TRBJ1-1	CASTTGLNTEAFF
TRBV15	TRBJ2-2	CATSRAQGQRNTGELFF
TRBV19	TRBJ1-1	CASSTGQGRTEAFF
TRBV29-1	TRBJ1-1	CSVAHTEAFF
TRBV5-1	TRBJ2-7	CASSLEDEQYF
TRBV6-4	TRBJ2-1	CASSAGTSGNNEQFF
TRBV19	TRBJ1-3	CASSERSGNTIYF